The rows below give T cell receptor beta chains drawn from one sample of a study of T cell responses to AZD1222 COVID-19 vaccine. Here immunoSEQ multiplex PCR was the method, and the copy in TCRdb shows in-frame clones only, minus some. Counted here are 87,000 or so clones, 85% to 90% occurring once; the ten biggest clones make up around 3.9%. The starting material was peripheral blood, obtained on day 0 of AZD1222 vaccination. These receptors were obtained from an adult in good health. Each CDR3 is given with its conserved first and last residue. The D gene is left open where the match is weak.

TRBD1,TRBJ1-1,TRBV2,CASSEKDRVNTEAFF,TGTGCCAGCAGTGAGAAAGACAGGGTTAACACTGAAGCTTTCTTT
.,TRBJ1-6,TRBV6-5,CASSYDSAGRNSPLHF,TGTGCCAGCAGTTACGATTCGGCAGGGAGAAATTCACCCCTCCACTTT
.,TRBJ2-1,TRBV27,CATGGARVYNEQFF,TGTGCCACCGGCGGGGCTCGGGTCTACAATGAGCAGTTCTTC
TRBD1,TRBJ1-2,TRBV11-2,CASSSPSPLGQTNYGYTF,TGTGCCAGCAGCTCCCCGTCTCCCCTGGGACAGACTAACTATGGCTACACCTTC
.,TRBJ1-1,TRBV4-1,CASSQGGAVSEAFF,TGCGCCAGCAGCCAAGGTGGGGCTGTCAGTGAAGCTTTCTTT
.,TRBJ1-2,TRBV30,CAWGGATNGYTF,TGTGCCTGGGGGGGGGCGACAAATGGCTACACCTTC
.,TRBJ1-2,TRBV9,CASSPGGTGYYGYTF,TGTGCCAGCAGCCCTGGGGGAACTGGTTACTATGGCTACACCTTC
.,TRBJ1-4,TRBV7-2,CASSSNTAPNEKLFF,TGTGCCAGCAGCTCAAACACCGCCCCTAATGAAAAACTGTTTTTT
.,TRBJ2-2,TRBV30,CAWSVGEWDTGELFF,TGTGCCTGGAGTGTGGGCGAATGGGACACCGGGGAGCTGTTTTTT
.,TRBJ1-2,TRBV24-1,CATSVTDYGYTF,TGTGCCACCAGTGTAACGGACTATGGCTACACCTTC